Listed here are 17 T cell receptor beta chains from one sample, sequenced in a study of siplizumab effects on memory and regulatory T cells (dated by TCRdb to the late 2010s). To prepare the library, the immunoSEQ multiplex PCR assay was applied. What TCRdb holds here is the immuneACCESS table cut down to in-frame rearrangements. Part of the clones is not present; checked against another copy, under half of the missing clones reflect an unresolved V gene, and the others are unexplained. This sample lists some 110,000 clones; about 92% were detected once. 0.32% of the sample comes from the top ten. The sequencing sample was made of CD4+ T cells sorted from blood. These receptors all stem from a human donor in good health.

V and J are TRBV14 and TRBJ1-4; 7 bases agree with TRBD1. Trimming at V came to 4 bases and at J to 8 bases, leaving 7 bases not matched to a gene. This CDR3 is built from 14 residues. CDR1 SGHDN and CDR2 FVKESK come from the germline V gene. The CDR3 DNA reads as TGTGCCAGCAGCCCGCGGAGGGGGCGAGAAAAACTGTTTTTT. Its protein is CASSPRRGREKLFF.

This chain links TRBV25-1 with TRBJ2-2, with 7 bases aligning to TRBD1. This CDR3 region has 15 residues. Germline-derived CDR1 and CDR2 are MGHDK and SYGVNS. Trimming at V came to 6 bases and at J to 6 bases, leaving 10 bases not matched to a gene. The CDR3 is CASSHGQVMAGELFF. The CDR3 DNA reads TGTGCCAGCAGCCACGGACAGGTGATGGCCGGGGAGCTGTTTTTT.

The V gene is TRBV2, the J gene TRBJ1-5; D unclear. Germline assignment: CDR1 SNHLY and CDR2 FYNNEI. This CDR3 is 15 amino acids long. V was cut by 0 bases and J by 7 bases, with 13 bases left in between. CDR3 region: CASSEALRTAQPQHF. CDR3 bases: TGTGCCAGCAGTGAAGCGCTTCGAACTGCCCAGCCCCAGCATTTT.

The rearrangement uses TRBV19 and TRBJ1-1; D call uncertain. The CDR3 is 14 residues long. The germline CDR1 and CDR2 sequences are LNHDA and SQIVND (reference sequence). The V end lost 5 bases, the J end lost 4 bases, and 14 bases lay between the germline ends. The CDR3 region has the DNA TGTGCCAGTAGTCAGCCTGGGATCGGCACTGAAGCTTTCTTT. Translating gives CASSQPGIGTEAFF.

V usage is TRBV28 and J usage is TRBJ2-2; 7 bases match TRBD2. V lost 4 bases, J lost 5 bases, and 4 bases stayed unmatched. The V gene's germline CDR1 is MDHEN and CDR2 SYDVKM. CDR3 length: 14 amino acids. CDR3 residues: CASSSGLLTGELFF. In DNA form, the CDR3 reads TGTGCCAGCAGTTCGGGACTACTTACCGGGGAGCTGTTTTTT.

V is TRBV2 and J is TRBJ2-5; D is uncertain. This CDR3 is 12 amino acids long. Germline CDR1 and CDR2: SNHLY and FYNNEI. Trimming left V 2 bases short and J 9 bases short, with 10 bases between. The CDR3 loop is CASSERRTAQYF. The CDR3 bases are TGTGCCAGCAGTGAAAGGCGGACGGCCCAGTACTTC.

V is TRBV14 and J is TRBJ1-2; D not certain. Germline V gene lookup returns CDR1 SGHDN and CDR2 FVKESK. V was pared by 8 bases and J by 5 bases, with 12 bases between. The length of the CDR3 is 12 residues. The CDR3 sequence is CASGLAGYGYTF. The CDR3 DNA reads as TGTGCCAGCGGCCTTGCGGGGTATGGCTACACCTTC.

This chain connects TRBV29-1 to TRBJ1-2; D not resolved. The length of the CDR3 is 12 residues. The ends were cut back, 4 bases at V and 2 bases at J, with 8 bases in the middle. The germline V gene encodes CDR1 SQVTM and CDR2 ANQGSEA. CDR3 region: CSVVGQNYGYTF. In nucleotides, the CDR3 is TGCAGCGTTGTGGGTCAGAACTATGGCTACACCTTC.

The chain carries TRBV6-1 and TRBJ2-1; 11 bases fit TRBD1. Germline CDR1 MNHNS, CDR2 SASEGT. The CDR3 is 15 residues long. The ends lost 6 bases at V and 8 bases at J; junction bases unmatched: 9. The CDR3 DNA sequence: TGTGCCAGCAGGAAAGGACAGGGGGCTTTGGATGAGCAGTTCTTC. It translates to CASRKGQGALDEQFF.

The CDR3 coding sequence is TGTGCCAGCAGCCCTGGGACAGTCAAAGCTTTCTTT. Translated, it gives CASSPGTVKAFF. This chain connects TRBV7-9 to TRBJ1-1; TRBD1 matches at 7 bases. Trimming cost V 5 bases and J 9 bases; bases outside gene matches: 6. This CDR3 has 12 amino acids. Germline-derived CDR1 and CDR2 are SEHNR and FQNEAQ (reference sequence).

The CDR3 loop is CASSLDSGVQFF. CDR3 coding DNA: TGTGCCAGCAGCTTAGATTCGGGGGTGCAGTTCTTC. The genes are TRBV7-8 and TRBJ2-1, with a possible D match to TRBD2 (6 bases). This CDR3 is built from 12 residues. Trimming cost V 1 base and J 12 bases, with 10 bases left between them. Germline values: CDR1 SGHVS, CDR2 FQNEAQ.

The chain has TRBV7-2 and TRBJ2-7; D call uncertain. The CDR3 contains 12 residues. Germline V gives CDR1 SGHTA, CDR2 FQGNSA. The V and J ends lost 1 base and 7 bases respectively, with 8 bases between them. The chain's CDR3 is CASSLERREQYF. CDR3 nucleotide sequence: TGTGCCAGCAGCTTAGAACGGCGGGAGCAGTACTTC.

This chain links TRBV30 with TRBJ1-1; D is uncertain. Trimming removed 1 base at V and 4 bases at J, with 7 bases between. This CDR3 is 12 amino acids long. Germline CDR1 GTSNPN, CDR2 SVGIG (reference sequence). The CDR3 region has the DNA TGTGCCTGGAGTGGGGGAGGCACTGAAGCTTTCTTT. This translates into CAWSGGGTEAFF.

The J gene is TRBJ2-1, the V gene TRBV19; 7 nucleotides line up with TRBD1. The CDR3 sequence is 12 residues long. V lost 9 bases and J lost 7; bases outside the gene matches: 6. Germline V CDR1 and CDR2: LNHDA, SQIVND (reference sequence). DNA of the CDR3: TGTGCCAGCGCACAGGGGCGGAATGAGCAGTTCTTC. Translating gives CASAQGRNEQFF.

This CDR3 is CASSRGGSYEQYF. CDR3 sequence (DNA): TGTGCCAGCAGCAGGGGGGGGTCCTACGAGCAGTACTTC. The chain couples TRBV7-8 to TRBJ2-7, with D possibly being TRBD2 (7 bases). This CDR3 is built from 13 residues. With 5 bases removed from V and 1 base from J, the gap between germline ends came to 9 bases. Germline V CDR1 and CDR2: SGHVS, FQNEAQ.

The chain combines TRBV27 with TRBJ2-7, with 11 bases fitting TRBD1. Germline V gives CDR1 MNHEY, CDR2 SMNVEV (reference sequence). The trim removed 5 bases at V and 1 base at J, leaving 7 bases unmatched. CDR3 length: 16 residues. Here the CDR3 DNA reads TGTGCCAGCAGTGGGAGGGGACAGGGGGTTTCCTACGAGCAGTACTTC. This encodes CASSGRGQGVSYEQYF.

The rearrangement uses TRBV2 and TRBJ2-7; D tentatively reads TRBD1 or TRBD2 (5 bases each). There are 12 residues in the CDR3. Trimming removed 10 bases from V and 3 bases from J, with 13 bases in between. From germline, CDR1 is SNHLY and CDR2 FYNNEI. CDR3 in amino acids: CAIRDGDYEQYF. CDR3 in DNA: TGTGCCATACGGGACGGAGACTACGAGCAGTACTTC.